This record looks at one T cell receptor (beta chain) sequence and its context. Antigen specificity is unknown. This record belongs to a study of TIL therapy for anti-PD-1-resistant metastatic lung cancer. The overall study: Median patient age was about 50, ranging roughly 38-75 years. Study observations and caveats: Patients were highly selected, enriched for treatment-naive, never-smoker and oncogene-addicted cases.

The length of the CDR3 is 15 residues. Germline lookup yields CDR1 SGHAT and CDR2 FQNNGV. J lost 3 bases, V lost 2 bases, and 4 bases had no gene match. The time point: pre-treatment sample, taken before nivolumab and TIL therapy. The tumor samples were excised metastases, mostly pleural nodules or supraclavicular lymph nodes. Progressing patients received lymphodepletion, expanded TIL infusion and IL-2. Sequencing used immunoSEQ v3. Libraries were sequenced to around 2 million read pairs (survey) or roughly 4.5-6.5 million (deep). Method: immunoSEQ multiplex PCR; TCRdb's copy keeps in-frame clones and lacks some. Counted here are about 6,400 clones, 60% to 80% occurring once; the ten biggest clones make up around 5.4%.

The clonotype originates from a person aged 25-85 years with non-small cell lung cancer. The starting material was tumor tissue, obtained at baseline. V and J are TRBV11-2 and TRBJ2-1; TRBD2 matches 7 bases. The CDR3 loop is CASSLLGGSYNEQFF. The CDR3 DNA reads as TGTGCCAGCAGCTTACTGGGCGGGAGCTACAATGAGCAGTTCTTC.